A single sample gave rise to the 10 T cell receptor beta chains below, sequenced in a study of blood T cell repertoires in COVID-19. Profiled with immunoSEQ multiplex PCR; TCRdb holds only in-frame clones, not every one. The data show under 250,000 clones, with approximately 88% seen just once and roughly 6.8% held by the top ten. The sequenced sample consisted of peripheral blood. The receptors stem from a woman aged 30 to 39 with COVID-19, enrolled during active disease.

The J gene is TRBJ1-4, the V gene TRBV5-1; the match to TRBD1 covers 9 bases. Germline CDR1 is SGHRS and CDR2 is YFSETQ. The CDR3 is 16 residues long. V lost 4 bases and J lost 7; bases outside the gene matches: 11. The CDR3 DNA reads TGCGCCAGCAGCCTAGGACAGGGGAGTAATGGTGAAAAACTGTTTTTT. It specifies CASSLGQGSNGEKLFF.

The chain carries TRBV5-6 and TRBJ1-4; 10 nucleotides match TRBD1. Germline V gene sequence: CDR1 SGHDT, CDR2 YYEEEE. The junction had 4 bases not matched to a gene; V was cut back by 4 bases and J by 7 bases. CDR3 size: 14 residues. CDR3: CASSRTGGSEKLFF. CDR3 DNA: TGTGCCAGCAGCCGGACAGGGGGGAGTGAAAAACTGTTTTTT.

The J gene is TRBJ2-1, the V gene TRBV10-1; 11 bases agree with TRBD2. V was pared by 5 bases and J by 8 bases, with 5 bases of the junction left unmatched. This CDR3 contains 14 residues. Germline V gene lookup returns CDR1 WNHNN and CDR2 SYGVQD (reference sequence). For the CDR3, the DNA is TGCGCCAGCAGTAATAGCGGGAGGGGCGATGAGCAGTTCTTC. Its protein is CASSNSGRGDEQFF.

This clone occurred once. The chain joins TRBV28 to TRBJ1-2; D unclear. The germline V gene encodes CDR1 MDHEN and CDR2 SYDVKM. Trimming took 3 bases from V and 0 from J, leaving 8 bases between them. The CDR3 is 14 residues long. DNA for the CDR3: TGTGCCAGCAGTTTGTTCACAGCTAACTATGGCTACACCTTC. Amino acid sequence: CASSLFTANYGYTF.

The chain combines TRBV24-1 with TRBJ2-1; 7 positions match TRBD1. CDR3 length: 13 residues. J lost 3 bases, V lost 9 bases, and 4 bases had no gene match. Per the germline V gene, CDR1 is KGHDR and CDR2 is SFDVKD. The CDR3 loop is CATQGGDYNEQFF. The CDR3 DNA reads TGTGCCACCCAAGGGGGCGACTACAATGAGCAGTTCTTC.

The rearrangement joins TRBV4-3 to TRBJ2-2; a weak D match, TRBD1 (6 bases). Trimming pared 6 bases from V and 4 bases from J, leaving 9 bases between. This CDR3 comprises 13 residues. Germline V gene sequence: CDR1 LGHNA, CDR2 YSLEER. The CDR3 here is CASSHRVTGELFF. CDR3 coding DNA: TGCGCCAGCAGTCACAGGGTCACCGGGGAGCTGTTTTTT.

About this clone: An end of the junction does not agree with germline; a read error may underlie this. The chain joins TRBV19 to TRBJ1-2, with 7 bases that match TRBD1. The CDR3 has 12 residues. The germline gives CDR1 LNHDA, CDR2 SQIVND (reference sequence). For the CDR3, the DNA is TGTGCCTCTAGTGGGACAGTACGGGGGCGCGCCTTC. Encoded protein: CASSGTVRGRAF.

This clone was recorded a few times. The CDR3 spells CASSRGLAGVGTDIQYF. The CDR3 DNA reads as TGTGCCAGCAGTCGGGGACTAGCGGGAGTCGGGACGGACATTCAGTACTTC. The chain couples TRBV6-6 to TRBJ2-4; TRBD2 aligns across 14 bases. V gave up 5 bases and J gave up 8 bases; unmatched junction bases: 11. The CDR3 loop spans 17 amino acids. Germline V gives CDR1 MNHNY, CDR2 SVGAGI (reference sequence).

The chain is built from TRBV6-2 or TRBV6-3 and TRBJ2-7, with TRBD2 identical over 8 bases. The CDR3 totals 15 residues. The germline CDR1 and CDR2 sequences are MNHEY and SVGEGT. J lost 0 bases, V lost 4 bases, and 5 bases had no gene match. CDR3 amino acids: CASSSGTSPSYEQYV. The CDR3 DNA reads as TGTGCCAGCAGTTCCGGGACTAGTCCCTCCTACGAGCAGTACGTC.

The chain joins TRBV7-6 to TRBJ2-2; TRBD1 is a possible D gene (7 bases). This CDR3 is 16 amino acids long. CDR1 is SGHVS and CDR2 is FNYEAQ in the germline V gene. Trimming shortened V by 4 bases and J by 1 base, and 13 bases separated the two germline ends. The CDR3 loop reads CASSWRDSLNTGELFF. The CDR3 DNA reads TGTGCCAGCAGCTGGCGGGACAGCCTGAACACCGGGGAGCTGTTTTTT.